Listed here are 24 T cell receptor beta chains from one sample, sequenced in a study of PD-1 blockade in classical Hodgkin lymphoma. The time point here: cycle 4 day 1 (C4D1), after 5 to 7 weeks of nivolumab. Every patient had relapsed following autologous stem cell transplantation, and cohorts differed in brentuximab vedotin exposure. Some clones are missing from TCRdb's copy, which holds only in-frame ones; the method was immunoSEQ multiplex PCR. The table has more than 85,000 clones, approximately 89% seen once. Sequenced material: peripheral blood mononuclear cells (PBMCs), taken before the fourth cycle of nivolumab. These receptors all stem from a human donor with classical Hodgkin lymphoma.

The rearrangement links TRBV30 to TRBJ1-1; D remains unclear. V lost 0 bases, J lost 4 bases, and 12 bases lay in between. Germline V lookup: CDR1 GTSNPN, CDR2 SVGIG (reference sequence). This CDR3 contains 14 residues. Here the CDR3 reads CAWSVLGQSTEAFF. CDR3 nucleotides: TGTGCCTGGAGTGTGCTAGGGCAGTCCACTGAAGCTTTCTTT.

V usage is TRBV4-2 and J usage is TRBJ1-2; perhaps TRBD1 as D (6 bases). CDR1 is LGHNA, CDR2 YNFKEQ, per germline. Trimming removed 1 base from V and 5 bases from J, with 20 bases in between. This CDR3 comprises 17 residues. The DNA of the CDR3 is TGTGCCAGCAGCCAAGTGTCGACCGGGGGCGCATCTTATGGCTACACCTTC. Its protein product is CASSQVSTGGASYGYTF.

This sequence joins TRBV6-4 and TRBJ2-2; D is ambiguous. The germline V gene encodes CDR1 MRHNA and CDR2 SNTAGT. There are 13 residues in the CDR3. The V gene lost 0 bases and the J gene lost 7 bases, with 6 bases spanning the gap. CDR3 nucleotides: TGTGCCAGCAGTGACTCGATCGGCGGGGAGCTGTTTTTT. Amino acid sequence: CASSDSIGGELFF.

The rearrangement joins TRBV4-3 to TRBJ1-5; no firm D call. The CDR3 sequence is 15 residues long. Trimming shortened V by 1 base and J by 5 bases, and 12 bases separated the two germline ends. Germline lookup yields CDR1 LGHNA and CDR2 YSLEER. The CDR3 sequence: CASSQAEGPDQPQHF. CDR3 sequence (DNA): TGCGCCAGCAGCCAAGCCGAGGGCCCCGATCAGCCCCAGCATTTT.

The gene calls are TRBV30 and TRBJ1-5; a possible D gene is TRBD1 (6 bases). The CDR3 contains 17 residues. The V gene lost 1 base and the J gene lost 0 bases, with 16 bases spanning the gap. The germline V gene has CDR1 GTSNPN and CDR2 SVGIG (reference sequence). CDR3 region: CAWSGGTSQYSNQPQHF. In DNA, the CDR3 is TGTGCCTGGAGTGGCGGGACAAGTCAATATAGCAATCAGCCCCAGCATTTT.

The CDR3 protein is CASSLQGETQYF. The CDR3 coding sequence is TGCGCCAGCAGCTTGCAGGGAGAGACCCAGTACTTC. This chain connects TRBV5-1 to TRBJ2-5; D is perhaps TRBD1 (5 bases). The V gene's germline CDR1 is SGHRS and CDR2 YFSETQ. V was trimmed by 1 base and J by 4 bases, leaving 5 bases between them. The CDR3 has 12 amino acids.

The genes are TRBV19 and TRBJ1-4, with D maybe TRBD1 (5 bases). This CDR3 is 14 amino acids long. The ends were cut back, 6 bases at V and 7 bases at J, with 15 bases in the middle. Germline V gene sequence: CDR1 LNHDA, CDR2 SQIVND (reference sequence). The CDR3 spells CASSPRRDSEKLFF. In nucleotides, the CDR3 is TGTGCCAGTAGCCCCCGGCGGGACTCTGAAAAACTGTTTTTT.

V gene TRBV30 combines with J gene TRBJ2-1; perhaps D is TRBD1 or TRBD2 (5 bases each). CDR3 length: 12 residues. The germline V gene has CDR1 GTSNPN and CDR2 SVGIG (reference sequence). Trimming took off 1 base at V and 6 bases at J, with 7 bases between the two ends. The CDR3 here is CAWSGDLNEQFF. CDR3 DNA: TGTGCCTGGAGTGGGGACCTCAATGAGCAGTTCTTC.

This chain links TRBV28 with TRBJ1-2, with 8 positions matching TRBD1. The junction had 15 bases not matched to a gene; V was cut back by 7 bases and J by 8 bases. The germline gives CDR1 MDHEN, CDR2 SYDVKM. The CDR3 consists of 15 residues. CDR3 nucleotide sequence: TGTGCCAGCACAGGACAGGGCACGCTGGCCGTCGGCTACACCTTC. Protein: CASTGQGTLAVGYTF.

The chain recombines TRBV18 with TRBJ1-1; D not certain. This CDR3 is 12 amino acids long. The V gene's germline CDR1 is KGHSH and CDR2 LQKENI. Trimming took off 3 bases at V and 7 bases at J, with 9 bases between the two ends. The chain's CDR3 is CASSPSLGEAFF. The CDR3 nucleotides read TGTGCCAGCTCACCCAGTTTGGGTGAAGCTTTCTTT.

Note on this clone: Within the sample, other DNA sequences also encode this same CDR3. This sequence joins TRBV20-1 and TRBJ1-2; TRBD1 matches at 7 bases. Germline V lookup: CDR1 DFQATT, CDR2 SNEGSKA (reference sequence). Trimming cost V 6 bases and J 8 bases; bases outside gene matches: 6. The CDR3 length is 11 residues. The CDR3 DNA reads TGCAGTGCAAGACAGGGCGGCGGCTACACCTTC. It is translated as CSARQGGGYTF.

The chain employs TRBV30 and TRBJ2-7; D is possibly TRBD1 (5 bases). The CDR3 loop spans 14 amino acids. Germline CDR1 reads GTSNPN; CDR2 reads SVGIG (reference sequence). With 1 base removed from V and 4 bases from J, the gap between germline ends came to 14 bases. The CDR3 reads CAWSAAGHGYEQYF. The CDR3 region has the DNA TGTGCCTGGAGTGCGGCAGGGCATGGGTACGAGCAGTACTTC.

This chain uses TRBV6-1 with TRBJ1-6; D remains unclear. Germline loops: CDR1 MNHNS, CDR2 SASEGT. Trimming took 2 bases from V and 5 from J, leaving 16 bases between them. The CDR3 extends over 17 amino acids. For the CDR3, the DNA is TGTGCCAGCAGTGAATGGGTCGCAGGAACGGATAATTCACCCCTCCACTTT. Protein product: CASSEWVAGTDNSPLHF.

The gene calls are TRBV27 and TRBJ2-3; no firm D call. Germline V lookup: CDR1 MNHEY, CDR2 SMNVEV (reference sequence). This CDR3 comprises 16 residues. V lost 6 bases to trimming and J lost 5 bases, with 21 bases between them. This CDR3 reads CASSLLLGKGIDTQYF. The CDR3 bases are TGTGCCAGCAGCCTTCTCTTAGGGAAGGGAATAGATACGCAGTATTTT.

The chain uses TRBV4-1 and TRBJ2-1; 8 positions match TRBD2. V lost 0 bases to trimming and J lost 4 bases; unmatched junction nucleotides: 11. This CDR3 contains 18 residues. The germline V gene has CDR1 MGHRA and CDR2 YSYEKL. In DNA, the CDR3 is TGCGCCAGCAGCCAAGATAGGGTAAAGCGGGAGTTGTACAATGAGCAGTTCTTC. Translated, it gives CASSQDRVKRELYNEQFF.

The chain employs TRBV18 and TRBJ1-4; D is ambiguous. Trimming shortened V by 1 base and J by 4 bases, and 10 bases separated the two germline ends. Per the germline V gene, CDR1 is KGHSH and CDR2 is LQKENI. The CDR3 contains 15 residues. This CDR3 is CASSPRSLGNEKLFF. The CDR3 DNA sequence: TGTGCCAGCTCACCACGCAGTTTGGGTAATGAAAAACTGTTTTTT.

Only one count was recorded for this clone. The chain couples TRBV7-6 to TRBJ1-1; D gene ambiguous. Germline CDR1 reads SGHVS; CDR2 reads FNYEAQ. With 0 bases removed from V and 1 base from J, the gap between germline ends came to 3 bases. The CDR3 sequence is 13 residues long. CDR3 coding DNA: TGTGCCAGCAGCTTAGCGGGGAACACTGAAGCTTTCTTT. Protein product: CASSLAGNTEAFF.

The V and J genes are TRBV5-1 and TRBJ2-5; 12 nucleotides line up with TRBD2. Trimming cost V 0 bases and J 0 bases; bases outside gene matches: 3. Per the germline V gene, CDR1 is SGHRS and CDR2 is YFSETQ. The CDR3 has 17 amino acids. CDR3 amino acids: CASSLAGLAGNQETQYF. CDR3 sequence (DNA): TGCGCCAGCAGCTTGGCCGGACTAGCGGGGAACCAAGAGACCCAGTACTTC.

This chain connects TRBV11-3 to TRBJ2-3, with D possibly TRBD2 on 5 matching bases. V was clipped by 2 bases and J by 4 bases, with 13 bases between them. This CDR3 has 15 residues. Looked up from germline, CDR1 is SGHNT and CDR2 is YENEEA. CDR3 coding DNA: TGTGCCAGCAGCTTACGTAGCGTTAGTGCAGATACGCAGTATTTT. It codes for CASSLRSVSADTQYF.

This chain's CDR3 is CASSRTSGTSTDTQYF. The DNA for the CDR3 is TGTGCCAGTAGCAGGACTAGCGGAACTAGCACAGATACGCAGTATTTT. The chain links TRBV19 to TRBJ2-3; TRBD2 aligns across 10 bases. CDR1 is LNHDA and CDR2 is SQIVND in the germline V gene (reference sequence). V lost 6 bases, J lost 0 bases, and 6 bases stayed unmatched. The CDR3 sequence is 16 residues long.

This clone was observed a single time. One junction end disagrees with the germline gene, perhaps due to a read error. V is TRBV7-7 and J is TRBJ2-7; D is perhaps TRBD1 (5 bases). In germline, CDR1 is SSHAT, CDR2 FNYEAQ (reference sequence). CDR3 length: 13 residues. The CDR3 DNA reads as TGTGCTAGCAGCCCAGGGATCTCTCGCGAGCAGTACTTC. This gives the protein CASSPGISREQYF. Based on the CDR3 plus reference TRBV7-7 and TRBJ2-7, the full variable domain is GAGVSQSPRYKVTKRGQDVTLRCDPISSHATLYWYQQALGQGPEFLTYFNYEAQPDKSGLPSDRFSAERPEGSISTLTIQRTEQRDSAMYRCASSPGISREQYFGPGTRLTVT.

The chain employs TRBV7-6 and TRBJ2-1; TRBD1 might be the D (7 bases). This CDR3 is built from 20 residues. CDR1 and CDR2 from the germline V gene are SGHVS and FNYEAQ. Trimming left V 4 bases short and J 8 bases short, with 33 bases between. CDR3 loop: CASSWLETGMSGPSTDEQFF. The DNA of the CDR3 is TGTGCCAGCAGCTGGTTAGAGACAGGGATGAGCGGGCCCTCGACGGATGAGCAGTTCTTC.

This chain connects TRBV6-5 to TRBJ2-1, with 7 bases lining up with TRBD1. Germline CDR1 is MNHEY and CDR2 is SVGAGI. The CDR3 has 12 residues. V lost 0 bases and J lost 10; bases outside the gene matches: 0. The CDR3 spells CASSYSTGEQFF. CDR3 bases: TGTGCCAGCAGTTACTCGACAGGGGAGCAGTTCTTC.

The chain uses TRBV5-1 and TRBJ2-1; the D is unclear. Trimming cost V 0 bases and J 4 bases, with 5 bases left between them. CDR1 and CDR2 from the germline V gene are SGHRS and YFSETQ. The CDR3 spans 13 residues. The chain's CDR3 is CASSLDGYNEQFF. The CDR3 DNA sequence: TGCGCCAGCAGCTTGGACGGGTACAATGAGCAGTTCTTC.